This T cell receptor beta chain is drawn from a study of T-cell reconstitution after alpha-beta-depleted transplantation in children. This clonotype was picked up a small number of times. The V gene's germline CDR1 is SGHRS and CDR2 YFSETQ. V dropped 3 bases and J dropped 0 bases, with 15 bases sitting between them. This CDR3 region has 16 residues. Library preparation (for TCRbeta) was performed with unique molecular identifiers. TCRdb used MiXCR to reprocess the PCR reads, holding one entry per CDR3 protein. The data show some 310,000 distinct CDR3 sequences, with around 20% seen just once and 9.5% to 13% held by the top ten.

Sequenced here: PBMCs, mostly from graft donor cells, sampled 180 days after TCRalphabeta/CD19-depleted stem cell transplant. The chain has TRBV5-1 and TRBJ1-1, with D perhaps matching TRBD1 (5 bases). The receptor was isolated from a male patient younger than 18 who had a stem cell transplant for acute lymphoblastic leukemia, so the T cells may come from the graft donor. The CDR3 DNA is TGCGCCAGCAGCTCCTCCTTTGGGGCTCTGAACACTGAAGCTTTCTTT. The encoded protein is CASSSSFGALNTEAFF.